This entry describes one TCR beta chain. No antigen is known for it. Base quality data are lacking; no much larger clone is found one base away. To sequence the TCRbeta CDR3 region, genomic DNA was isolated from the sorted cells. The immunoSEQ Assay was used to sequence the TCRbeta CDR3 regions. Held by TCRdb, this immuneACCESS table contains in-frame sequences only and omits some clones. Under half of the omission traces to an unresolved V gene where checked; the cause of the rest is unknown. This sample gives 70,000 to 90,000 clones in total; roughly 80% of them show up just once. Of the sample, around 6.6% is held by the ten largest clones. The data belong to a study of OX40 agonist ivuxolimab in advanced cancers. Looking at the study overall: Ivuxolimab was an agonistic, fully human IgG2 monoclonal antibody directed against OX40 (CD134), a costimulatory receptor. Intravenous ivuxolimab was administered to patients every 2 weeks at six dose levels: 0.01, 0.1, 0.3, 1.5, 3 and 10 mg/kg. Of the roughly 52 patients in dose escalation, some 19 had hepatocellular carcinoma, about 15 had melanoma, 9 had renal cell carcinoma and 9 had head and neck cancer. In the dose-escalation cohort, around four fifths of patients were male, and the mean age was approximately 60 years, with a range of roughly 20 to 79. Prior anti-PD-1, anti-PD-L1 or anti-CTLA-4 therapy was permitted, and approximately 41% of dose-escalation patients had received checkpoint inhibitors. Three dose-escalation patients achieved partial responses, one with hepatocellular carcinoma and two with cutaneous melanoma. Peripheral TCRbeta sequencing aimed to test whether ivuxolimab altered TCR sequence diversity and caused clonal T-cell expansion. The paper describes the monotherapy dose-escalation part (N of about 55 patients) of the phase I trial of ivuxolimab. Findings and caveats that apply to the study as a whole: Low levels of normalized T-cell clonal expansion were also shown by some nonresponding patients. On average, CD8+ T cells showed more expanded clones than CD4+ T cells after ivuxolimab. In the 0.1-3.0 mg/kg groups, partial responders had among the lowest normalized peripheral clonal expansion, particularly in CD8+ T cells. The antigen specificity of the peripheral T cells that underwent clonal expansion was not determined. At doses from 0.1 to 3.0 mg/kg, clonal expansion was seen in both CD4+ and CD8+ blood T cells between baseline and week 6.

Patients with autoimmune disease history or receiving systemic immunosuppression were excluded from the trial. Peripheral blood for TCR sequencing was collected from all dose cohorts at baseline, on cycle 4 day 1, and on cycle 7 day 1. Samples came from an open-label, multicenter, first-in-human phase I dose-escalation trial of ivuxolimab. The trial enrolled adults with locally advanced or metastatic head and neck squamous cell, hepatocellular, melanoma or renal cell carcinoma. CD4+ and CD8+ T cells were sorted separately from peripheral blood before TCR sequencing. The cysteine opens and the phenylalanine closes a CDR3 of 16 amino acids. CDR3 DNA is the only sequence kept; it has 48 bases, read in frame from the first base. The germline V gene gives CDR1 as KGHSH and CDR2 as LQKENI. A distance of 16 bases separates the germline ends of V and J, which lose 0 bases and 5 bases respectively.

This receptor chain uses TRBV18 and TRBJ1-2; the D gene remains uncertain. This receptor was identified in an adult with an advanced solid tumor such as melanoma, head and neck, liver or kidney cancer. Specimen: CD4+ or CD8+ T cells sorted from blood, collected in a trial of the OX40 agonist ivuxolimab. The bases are TGTGCCAGCTCACCACCTCTTGGCAGGAAGCCGTATGGCTACACCTTC. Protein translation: CASSPPLGRKPYGYTF. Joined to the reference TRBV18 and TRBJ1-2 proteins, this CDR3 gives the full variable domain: NAGVMQNPRHLVRRRGQEARLRCSPMKGHSHVYWYRQLPEEGLKFMVYLQKENIIDESGMPKERFSAEFPKEGPSILRIQQVVRGDSAAYFCASSPPLGRKPYGYTFGSGTRLTVV.